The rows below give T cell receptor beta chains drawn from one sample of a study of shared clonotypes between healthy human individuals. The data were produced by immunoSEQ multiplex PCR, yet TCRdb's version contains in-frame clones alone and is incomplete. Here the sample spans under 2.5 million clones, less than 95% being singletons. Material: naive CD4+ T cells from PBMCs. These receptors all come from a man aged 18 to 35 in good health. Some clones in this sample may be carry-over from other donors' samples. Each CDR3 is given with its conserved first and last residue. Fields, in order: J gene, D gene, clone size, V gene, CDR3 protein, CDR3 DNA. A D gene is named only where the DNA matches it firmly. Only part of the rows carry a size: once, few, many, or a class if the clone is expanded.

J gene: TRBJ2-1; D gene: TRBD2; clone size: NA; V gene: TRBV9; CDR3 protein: CASRSGLADYNEQFF; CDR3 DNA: TGTGCCAGCCGAAGCGGGCTAGCGGACTACAATGAGCAGTTCTTC
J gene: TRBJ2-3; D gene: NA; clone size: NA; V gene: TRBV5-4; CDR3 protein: CASSLGPGPTDTQYF; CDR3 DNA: TGTGCCAGCAGCTTGGGTCCAGGTCCCACAGATACGCAGTATTTT
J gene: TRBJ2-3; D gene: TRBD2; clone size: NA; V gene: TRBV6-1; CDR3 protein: CASSSGGRTDTQYF; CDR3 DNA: TGTGCCAGCAGTAGCGGGGGACGCACAGATACGCAGTATTTT
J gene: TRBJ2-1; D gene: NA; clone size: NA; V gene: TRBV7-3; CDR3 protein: CASSSTGFYNEQFF; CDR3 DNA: TGTGCCAGCAGCTCAACAGGGTTCTACAATGAGCAGTTCTTC
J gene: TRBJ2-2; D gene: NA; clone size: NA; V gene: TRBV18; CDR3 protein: CASSPREGGRRTGELFF; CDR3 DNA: TGTGCCAGCTCACCGAGGGAGGGGGGACGTCGCACCGGGGAGCTGTTTTTT
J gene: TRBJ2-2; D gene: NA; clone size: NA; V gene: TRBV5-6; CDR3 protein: CASSPAWSNTGELFF; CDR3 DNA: TGTGCCAGCAGCCCGGCGTGGTCGAACACCGGGGAGCTGTTTTTT
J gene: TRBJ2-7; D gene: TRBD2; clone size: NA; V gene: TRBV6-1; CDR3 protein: CASSRLAGDPEQYF; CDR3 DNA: TGTGCCAGCAGCCGACTAGCGGGAGACCCCGAGCAGTACTTC
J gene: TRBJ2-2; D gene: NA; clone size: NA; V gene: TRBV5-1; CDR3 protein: CASSLVVVTGELFF; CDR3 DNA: TGCGCCAGCAGCTTGGTCGTCGTCACCGGGGAGCTGTTTTTT
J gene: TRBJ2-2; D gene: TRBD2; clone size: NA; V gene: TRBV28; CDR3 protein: CASSPGGGQVTGELFF; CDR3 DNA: TGTGCCAGCAGTCCCGGCGGGGGGCAGGTCACCGGGGAGCTGTTTTTT
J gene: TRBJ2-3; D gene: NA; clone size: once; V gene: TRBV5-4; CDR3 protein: CASNKEGRLTDTQYF; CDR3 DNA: TGTGCCAGCAATAAAGAGGGGCGACTCACAGATACGCAGTATTTT
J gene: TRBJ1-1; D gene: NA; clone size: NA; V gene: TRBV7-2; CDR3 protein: CASSLGWGRGTEAFF; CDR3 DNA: TGTGCCAGCAGCTTAGGCTGGGGGAGAGGCACTGAAGCTTTCTTT
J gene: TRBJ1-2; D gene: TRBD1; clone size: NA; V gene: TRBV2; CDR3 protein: CASRRTGVGYTF; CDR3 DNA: TGTGCCAGCAGGCGCACAGGGGTAGGCTACACCTTC
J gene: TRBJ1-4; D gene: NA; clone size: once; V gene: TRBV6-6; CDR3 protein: CASSLNRLTNEKLFF; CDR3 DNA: TGTGCCAGCAGCCTCAACAGGTTGACTAATGAAAAACTGTTTTTT
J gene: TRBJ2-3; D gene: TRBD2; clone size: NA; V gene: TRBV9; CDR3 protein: CASSVAGGPVDTQYF; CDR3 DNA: TGTGCCAGCAGCGTAGCGGGAGGGCCGGTAGATACGCAGTATTTT
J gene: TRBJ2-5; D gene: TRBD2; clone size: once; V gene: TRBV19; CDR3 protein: CASRSTSGRAETQYF; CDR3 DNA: TGTGCCAGTAGATCGACTAGCGGGAGGGCAGAGACCCAGTACTTC
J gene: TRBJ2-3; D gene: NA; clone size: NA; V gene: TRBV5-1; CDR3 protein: CASSYISGSSNTQYF; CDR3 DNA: TGCGCCAGCAGCTATATTAGCGGATCGAGTAATACGCAGTATTTT
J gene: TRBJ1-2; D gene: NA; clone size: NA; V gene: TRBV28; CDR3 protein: CASSAPPVRDGYTF; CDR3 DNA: TGTGCCAGCAGTGCCCCCCCGGTTAGGGATGGCTACACCTTC
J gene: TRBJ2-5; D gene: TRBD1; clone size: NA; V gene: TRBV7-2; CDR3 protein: CASSTKQGAVETQYF; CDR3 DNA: TGTGCCAGCAGCACAAAACAGGGGGCGGTCGAGACCCAGTACTTC
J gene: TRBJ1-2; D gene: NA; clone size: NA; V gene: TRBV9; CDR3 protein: CASSVFAGTDYGYTF; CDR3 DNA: TGTGCCAGCAGCGTTTTCGCCGGGACGGACTATGGCTACACCTTC
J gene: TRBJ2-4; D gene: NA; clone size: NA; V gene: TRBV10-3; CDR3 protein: CAISESTGLAKNIQYF; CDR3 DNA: TGTGCCATCAGTGAGTCGACGGGACTAGCCAAAAACATTCAGTACTTC
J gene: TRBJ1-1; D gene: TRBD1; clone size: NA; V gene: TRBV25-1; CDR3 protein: CASSLGQTTRGTEAFF; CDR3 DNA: TGTGCCAGCAGTTTGGGACAGACTACCCGGGGGACTGAAGCTTTCTTT
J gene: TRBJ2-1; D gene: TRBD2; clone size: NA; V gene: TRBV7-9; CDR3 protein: CASSVKGTSGYNEQFF; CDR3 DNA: TGTGCCAGCAGCGTAAAAGGGACTAGCGGCTACAATGAGCAGTTCTTC
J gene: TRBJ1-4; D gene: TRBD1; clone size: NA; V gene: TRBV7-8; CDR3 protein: CASSPQGAPNEKLFF; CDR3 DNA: TGTGCCAGCAGCCCACAGGGGGCACCTAATGAAAAACTGTTTTTT
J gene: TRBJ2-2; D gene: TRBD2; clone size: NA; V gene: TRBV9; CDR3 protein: CASSSLAAPGAGELFF; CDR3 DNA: TGTGCCAGCAGCTCCCTAGCGGCGCCCGGGGCCGGGGAGCTGTTTTTT
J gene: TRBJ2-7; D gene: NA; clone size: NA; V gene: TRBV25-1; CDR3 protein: CASSRSGGGEQYF; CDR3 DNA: TGTGCCAGCAGTAGGTCGGGTGGGGGGGAGCAGTACTTC
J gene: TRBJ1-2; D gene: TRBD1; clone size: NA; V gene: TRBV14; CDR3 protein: CASSPRTGTLNYGYTF; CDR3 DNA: TGTGCCAGCAGCCCTAGGACAGGGACACTTAACTATGGCTACACCTTC
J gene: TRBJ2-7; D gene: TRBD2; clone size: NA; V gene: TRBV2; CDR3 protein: CATLAGNYEQYF; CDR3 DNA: TGTGCCACTCTAGCGGGCAACTACGAGCAGTACTTC
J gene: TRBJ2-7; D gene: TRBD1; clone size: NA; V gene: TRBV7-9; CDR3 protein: CASSYLPGQGSHEQYF; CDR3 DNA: TGTGCCAGCAGCTACCTCCCGGGACAGGGGTCCCACGAGCAGTACTTC
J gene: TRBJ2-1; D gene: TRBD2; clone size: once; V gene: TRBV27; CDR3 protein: CASSFGGRPYNEQFF; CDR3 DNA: TGTGCCAGCAGTTTTGGCGGGAGACCCTACAATGAGCAGTTCTTC
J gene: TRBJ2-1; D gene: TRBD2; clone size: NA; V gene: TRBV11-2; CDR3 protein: CASSLLAGGLYNEQFF; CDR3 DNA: TGTGCCAGCAGCTTACTAGCGGGAGGACTCTACAATGAGCAGTTCTTC
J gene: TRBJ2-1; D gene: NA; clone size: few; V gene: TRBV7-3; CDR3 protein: CASSLLASYNEQFF; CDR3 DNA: TGTGCCAGCAGCTTACTTGCGTCATACAATGAGCAGTTCTTC
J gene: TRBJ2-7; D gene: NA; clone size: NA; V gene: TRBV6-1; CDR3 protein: CASSRIGAYEQYF; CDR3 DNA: TGTGCCAGCAGTCGGATAGGAGCCTACGAGCAGTACTTC
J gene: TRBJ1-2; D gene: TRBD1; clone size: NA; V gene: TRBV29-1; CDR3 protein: CSAEDRTGNNYGYTF; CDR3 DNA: TGCAGCGCTGAAGATCGGACAGGGAATAACTATGGCTACACCTTC
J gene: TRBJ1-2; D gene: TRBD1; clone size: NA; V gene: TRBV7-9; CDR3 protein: CASSLGGGGKHFNYGYTF; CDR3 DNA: TGTGCCAGCAGCTTAGGAGGGGGCGGAAAACATTTTAACTATGGCTACACCTTC
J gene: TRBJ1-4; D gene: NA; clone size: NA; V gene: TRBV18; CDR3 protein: CASSPQGPGPNEKLFF; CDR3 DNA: TGTGCCAGCTCACCTCAAGGTCCGGGGCCTAATGAAAAACTGTTTTTT
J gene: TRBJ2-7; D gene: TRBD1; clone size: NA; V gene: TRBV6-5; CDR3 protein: CASSTNNRGGYEQYF; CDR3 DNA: TGTGCCAGCAGTACGAATAACAGGGGTGGCTACGAGCAGTACTTC
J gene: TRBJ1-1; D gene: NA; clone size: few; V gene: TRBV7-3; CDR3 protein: CASSLSLMNTEAFF; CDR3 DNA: TGTGCCAGCAGCTTAAGTCTCATGAACACTGAAGCTTTCTTT
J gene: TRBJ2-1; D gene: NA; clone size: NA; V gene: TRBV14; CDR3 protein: CASSQVSAYNEQFF; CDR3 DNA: TGTGCCAGCAGCCAAGTTTCCGCCTACAATGAGCAGTTCTTC
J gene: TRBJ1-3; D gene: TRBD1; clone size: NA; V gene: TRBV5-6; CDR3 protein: CASRLTGAGNTIYF; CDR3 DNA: TGTGCCAGCAGGTTGACAGGGGCTGGAAACACCATATATTTT
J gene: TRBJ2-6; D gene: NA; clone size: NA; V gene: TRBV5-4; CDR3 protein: CASSQDSEANVLTF; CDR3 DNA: TGTGCCAGCAGCCAGGACAGTGAGGCCAACGTCCTGACTTTC
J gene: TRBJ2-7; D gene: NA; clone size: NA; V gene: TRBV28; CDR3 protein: CASSFRNEQYF; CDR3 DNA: TGTGCCAGCAGTTTCAGGAACGAGCAGTACTTC
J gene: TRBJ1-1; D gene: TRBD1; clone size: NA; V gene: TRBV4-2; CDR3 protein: CASSAGGMNTEAFF; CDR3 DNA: TGTGCCAGCAGCGCAGGGGGCATGAACACTGAAGCTTTCTTT
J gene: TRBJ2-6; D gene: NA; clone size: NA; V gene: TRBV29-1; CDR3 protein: CSATDEPGANVLTF; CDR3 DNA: TGCAGCGCGACCGACGAGCCTGGGGCCAACGTCCTGACTTTC
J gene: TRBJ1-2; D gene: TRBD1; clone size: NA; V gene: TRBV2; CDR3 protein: CASSEEQGYGYTF; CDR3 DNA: TGTGCCAGCAGTGAGGAACAGGGGTATGGCTACACCTTC
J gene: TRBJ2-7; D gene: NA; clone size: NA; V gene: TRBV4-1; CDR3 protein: CASSQERYYYEQYF; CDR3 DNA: TGCGCCAGCAGCCAAGAGCGGTACTACTACGAGCAGTACTTC
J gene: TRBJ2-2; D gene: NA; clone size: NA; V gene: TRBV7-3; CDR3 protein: CASSLRQFTGELFF; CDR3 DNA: TGTGCCAGCAGCTTGAGACAGTTCACCGGGGAGCTGTTTTTT
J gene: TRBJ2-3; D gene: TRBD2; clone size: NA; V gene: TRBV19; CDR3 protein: CASSTTSGVLDTQYF; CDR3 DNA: TGTGCCAGTAGTACCACTAGCGGGGTACTTGATACGCAGTATTTT
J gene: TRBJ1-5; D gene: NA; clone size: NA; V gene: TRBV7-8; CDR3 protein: CASSRGTNQPQHF; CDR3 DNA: TGTGCCAGCAGCCGGGGCACCAATCAGCCCCAGCATTTT
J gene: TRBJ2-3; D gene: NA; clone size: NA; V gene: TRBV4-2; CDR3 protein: CASSQVSLGGADTQYF; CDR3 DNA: TGTGCCAGCAGCCAAGTGTCCCTTGGGGGCGCGGATACGCAGTATTTT
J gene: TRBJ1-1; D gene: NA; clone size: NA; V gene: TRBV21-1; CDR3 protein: CASIQGLLLSTEAFF; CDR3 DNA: TGTGCCAGCATACAGGGACTCCTTCTGAGCACTGAAGCTTTCTTT